The 26 T cell receptor beta chains in this list originate from one sample, sequenced in a study of T cell clusters in autoimmune cytopenias. TRB rearrangements were amplified by touch-down multiplex PCR with mixed TRB-A/B primers. TCRdb reprocessed the multiplex PCR reads and keeps a single row for each CDR3 protein, giving no DNA. The specimen's table records over 2,500 distinct CDR3 sequences. TRB amplification used approximately 0.25 ug of peripheral blood genomic DNA. The sequencing input was peripheral blood. The receptors shown here come from a human donor with an autoimmune cytopenia, with autoimmune hepatitis or in good health (not recorded which).

This clonotype is called medium-sized based on its frequency. This chain links TRBV14 with TRBJ2-7; TCRdb designates TRBD1, a call that cannot be tested without DNA. From germline, CDR1 is SGHDN and CDR2 FVKESK. The CDR3 totals 17 residues. CDR3 protein: CASSPTRGGRAPYEQYF.

Measured by frequency, this clonotype is medium-sized. The rearrangement links TRBV5-4 to TRBJ1-2; TCRdb selects TRBD1, and the lack of DNA leaves this call unchecked. Germline V gives CDR1 SGHNT, CDR2 YYREEE (reference sequence). This CDR3 is built from 18 residues. The chain's CDR3 is CASSAGPQGNRFNYGYTF.

This chain uses TRBV6-2 or TRBV6-3 with TRBJ2-5. The CDR3 covers 15 residues. The germline V gene encodes CDR1 MNHEY and CDR2 SVGEGT. CDR3 loop: CASSYLDNYQETQYF.

In terms of frequency, this clonotype is medium-sized. The gene calls are TRBV24-1 and TRBJ2-1; without DNA, the TCRdb call of TRBD2 cannot be checked. This CDR3 has 14 residues. CDR1 KGHDR and CDR2 SFDVKD come from the germline V gene. The CDR3 here is CATSDGGLRNEQFF.

This clonotype registers medium-sized (0.01 to 0.1%) by frequency. V and J are TRBV14 and TRBJ2-1. The CDR3 spans 16 residues. The germline V gene has CDR1 SGHDN and CDR2 FVKESK. CDR3 in amino acids: CASSQDRASWLNEQFF.

J is TRBJ1-6 and V is TRBV11-2; checking the TCRdb D call of TRBD1 is not possible without DNA. The CDR3 has 14 amino acids. Per germline, CDR1 SGHAT and CDR2 FQNNGV. The chain's CDR3 is CASSLSIQGSPLHF.

The gene calls are TRBV5-1 and TRBJ1-1. The length of the CDR3 is 13 residues. The germline gives CDR1 SGHRS, CDR2 YFSETQ. CDR3 amino acids: CASSFTLNTEAFF.

V is TRBV11-2 and J is TRBJ2-4. Germline-derived CDR1 and CDR2 are SGHAT and FQNNGV. This CDR3 is 15 amino acids long. CDR3 sequence reads: CASSLEFVAKNIQYF.

V usage is TRBV2 and J usage is TRBJ1-6; TCRdb outputs TRBD1, but without DNA this stays unchecked. This CDR3 is built from 15 residues. Per the germline V gene, CDR1 is SNHLY and CDR2 is FYNNEI. CDR3 sequence reads: CASRWGDSSNSPLHF.

The J gene is TRBJ2-7, the V gene TRBV20-1; TCRdb designates TRBD2, a call that cannot be tested without DNA. Germline CDR1 reads DFQATT; CDR2 reads SNEGSKA (reference sequence). This CDR3 has 14 amino acids. The CDR3 loop is CSAKFWRVPYEQYF.

The chain is built from TRBV5-1 and TRBJ2-5. Germline loops: CDR1 SGHRS, CDR2 YFSETQ. The CDR3 totals 12 residues. CDR3: CASSPYQETQYF.

By frequency, this clonotype registers large. V is TRBV15 and J is TRBJ2-1; TCRdb's D gene call, TRBD2, goes unchecked for lack of DNA. The CDR3 loop spans 16 amino acids. CDR1 LNHNV and CDR2 YYDKDF come from the germline V gene (reference sequence). CDR3: CATSREGTRGYNEQFF.

V gene TRBV2 combines with J gene TRBJ2-2; without DNA, the TCRdb call of TRBD2 cannot be checked. From germline, CDR1 is SNHLY and CDR2 FYNNEI. CDR3 length: 18 amino acids. This CDR3 is CASSARTSGGAGTGELFF.

This clonotype is identified as medium-sized (0.01 to 0.1%) from frequency. The chain recombines TRBV7-2 with TRBJ2-1; no DNA is available, so the TRBD1 call from TCRdb remains unchecked. CDR3 length equals 14 residues. Germline lookup yields CDR1 SGHTA and CDR2 FQGNSA. The CDR3 here is CASSFTGTSNEQFF.

This clonotype shows up as medium-sized (0.01 to 0.1%) by frequency. The chain recombines TRBV4-3 with TRBJ2-4. This CDR3 spans 15 amino acids. Germline-derived CDR1 and CDR2 are LGHNA and YSLEER. This chain's CDR3 is CASSQETSPRNIQYF.

By frequency, this clonotype registers medium-sized. The V gene is TRBV6-5, the J gene TRBJ2-5; the D gene TCRdb calls, TRBD1, cannot be checked with no DNA. The CDR3 spans 14 residues. In germline, CDR1 is MNHEY, CDR2 SVGAGI. This CDR3 reads CASRRRQGQETQYF.

This clonotype is labeled medium-sized based on frequency. The V and J genes are TRBV6-2 or TRBV6-3 and TRBJ2-3; TCRdb proposes TRBD2, but this gene call is untestable without DNA. CDR3 length: 16 residues. Germline CDR1 and CDR2: MNHEY and SVGEGT. CDR3 in amino acids: CASSDLLAGGRDTQYF.

The chain links TRBV28 to TRBJ1-6; TCRdb calls TRBD1, which cannot be checked without DNA. This CDR3 region has 15 residues. Germline CDR1 and CDR2: MDHEN and SYDVKM. CDR3 sequence: CATISTGTGNSPLHF.

This clonotype counts as medium-sized by frequency. The chain is built from TRBV27 and TRBJ2-5; TCRdb proposes TRBD1, but this gene call is untestable without DNA. Germline V gene sequence: CDR1 MNHEY, CDR2 SMNVEV (reference sequence). The CDR3 sequence is 14 residues long. The CDR3 spells CASRVRGRGETQYF.

Frequency places this clonotype as medium-sized. The rearrangement joins TRBV13 to TRBJ1-3. CDR3 length equals 14 residues. Germline values: CDR1 PRHDT, CDR2 FYEKMQ (reference sequence). CDR3 sequence: CASSLWETGNTIYF.

Frequency places this clonotype as large. The rearrangement links TRBV29-1 to TRBJ1-3; no DNA is available, so the TRBD1 call from TCRdb remains unchecked. Per the germline V gene, CDR1 is SQVTM and CDR2 is ANQGSEA. This CDR3 is 15 amino acids long. CDR3 in amino acids: CSVEAMGQGINTIYF. The whole variable domain, filled in from reference TRBV29-1 and TRBJ1-3, reads SAVISQKPSRDICQRGTSLTIQCQVDSQVTMMFWYRQQPGQSLTLIATANQGSEATYESGFVIDKFPISRPNLTFSTLTVSNMSPEDSSIYLCSVEAMGQGINTIYFGEGSWLTVV.

The rearrangement joins TRBV21-1 to TRBJ2-7. TRBV21-1 is flagged as a pseudogene. The CDR3 spans 14 residues. The CDR3 sequence: CASSKAGVIYEQYF.

This rearrangement joins TRBV18 to TRBJ2-7; TCRdb's D call, TRBD1, is unchecked because there is no DNA. This CDR3 has 13 residues. Germline V gene sequence: CDR1 KGHSH, CDR2 LQKENI. The CDR3 reads CASSLGAGNEQYF.

This clonotype ranks as medium-sized in terms of frequency. This rearrangement joins TRBV27 to TRBJ1-1. Germline CDR1 is MNHEY and CDR2 is SMNVEV (reference sequence). This CDR3 region has 14 residues. The CDR3 sequence is CASSFEGLNTEAFF.

Judged by frequency, this clonotype is medium-sized (0.01 to 0.1%). The rearrangement uses TRBV6-5 and TRBJ2-2. This CDR3 comprises 18 residues. Germline V gene data show CDR1 as MNHEY and CDR2 as SVGAGI. This chain's CDR3 is CASSYSFYRQHNTGELFF.

In terms of frequency, this clonotype is medium-sized. The V and J genes are TRBV6-6 and TRBJ1-2; TCRdb's D call of TRBD1 is untestable without DNA. CDR1 is MNHNY and CDR2 is SVGAGI in the germline V gene (reference sequence). This CDR3 has 12 residues. The CDR3 loop is CASSYSPDGYTF.